There are a few counts of the clone carrying this T cell receptor (beta chain). The antigen remains undetermined. V was trimmed by 3 bases and J by 3 bases, leaving 13 bases between them. The CDR3 is 14 residues long. CDR1 and CDR2 from the germline V gene are SQVTM and ANQGSEA. Indicated time point: patch test 1, 2 weeks after DPC sensitization. Stated treatment: therapeutic diphenylcyclopropenone sensitization with weekly scalp DPC. The authors' total RNA extraction used unfractionated whole blood. Blood collection happened ahead of applying each patch test. This specimen comes from a study of human T cells and chemical hapten exposure. The study, taken as a whole, reports: Patch test score was positively correlated with the counts of TCRs that had expanded at PT1. Significantly more large CDR3 similarity clusters were formed by expanded TCRs than by controls.

A single record per CDR3 protein comes from TCRdb applying MiXCR to the RACE reads. This sample carries under 40,000 distinct CDR3 sequences, roughly 6.4% of them seen once, and the ten largest clones take more than 7%. This receptor was identified in a woman between 25 and 40 years old with alopecia areata. Some clones in this sample may be carry-over from other donors' samples. This specimen was whole blood, taken in connection with sensitization to the hapten diphenylcyclopropenone (DPC). The genes are TRBV29-1 and TRBJ2-3; D is perhaps TRBD1 (5 bases). CDR3 nucleotides: TGCAGCGTTGACGCCCAGGGTGGGACAGATACGCAGTATTTT. This codes for CSVDAQGGTDTQYF.